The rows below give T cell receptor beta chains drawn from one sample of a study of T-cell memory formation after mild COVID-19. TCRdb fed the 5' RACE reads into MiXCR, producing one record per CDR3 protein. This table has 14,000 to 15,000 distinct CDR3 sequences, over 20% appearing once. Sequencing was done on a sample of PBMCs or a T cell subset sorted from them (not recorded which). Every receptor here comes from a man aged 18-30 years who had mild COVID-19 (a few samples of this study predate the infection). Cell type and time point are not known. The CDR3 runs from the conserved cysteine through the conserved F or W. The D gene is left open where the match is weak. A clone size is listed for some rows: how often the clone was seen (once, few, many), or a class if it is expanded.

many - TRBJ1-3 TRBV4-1 CASSQPGFPGNTIYF TGCGCCAGCAGCCAACCAGGGTTTCCTGGAAACACCATATATTTT
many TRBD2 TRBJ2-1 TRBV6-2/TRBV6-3 CASSYGSGGYNEQFF TGTGCCAGCAGTTACGGTAGCGGGGGGTACAATGAGCAGTTCTTC
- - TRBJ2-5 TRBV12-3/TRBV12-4 CASSFRQQETQYF TGTGCCAGCAGTTTTCGACAGCAAGAGACCCAGTACTTC
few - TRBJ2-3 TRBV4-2 CASSQAQTRSDTQYF TGTGCCAGCAGCCAAGCCCAGACTAGATCGGATACGCAGTATTTT
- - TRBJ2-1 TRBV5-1 CASSPPGGGNEQFF TGCGCCAGCAGCCCGCCCGGGGGAGGAAATGAGCAGTTCTTC
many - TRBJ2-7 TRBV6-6 CASGKRSGYEQYF TGTGCCAGCGGCAAGAGGTCGGGTTACGAGCAGTACTTC
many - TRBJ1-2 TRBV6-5 CASSYSTGGGYTF TGTGCCAGCAGTTACTCGACAGGTGGTGGCTACACCTTC
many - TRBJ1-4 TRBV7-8 CASSPDLGGEKLFF TGTGCCAGCAGCCCGGACCTGGGGGGTGAAAAACTGTTTTTT
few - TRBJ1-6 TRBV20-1 CSARDSRAQTPLHF TGCAGTGCTAGAGATTCGAGGGCGCAAACTCCCCTCCACTTT
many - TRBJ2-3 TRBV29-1 CTTRGGIGHDTQYF TGCACCACGAGAGGGGGTATAGGACACGATACGCAGTATTTT
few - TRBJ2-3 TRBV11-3 CASSLGQSGTDTQYF TGTGCCAGCAGCTTAGGGCAATCGGGCACAGATACGCAGTATTTT
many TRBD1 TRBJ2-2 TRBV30 CAFAGGTGELFF TGTGCCTTTGCAGGGGGCACCGGGGAGCTGTTTTTT
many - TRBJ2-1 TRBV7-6 CASCEDLSYNEQFF TGTGCCAGCTGCGAGGACCTATCCTACAATGAGCAGTTCTTC
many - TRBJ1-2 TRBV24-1 CATSESGTDYGYTF TGTGCCACCAGTGAATCCGGGACCGACTATGGCTACACCTTC
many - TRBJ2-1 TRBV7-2 CASRARREQFF TGTGCCAGCAGAGCCCGACGCGAGCAGTTCTTC
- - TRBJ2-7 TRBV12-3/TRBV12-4 CASSFKGASEQYF TGTGCCAGCAGTTTCAAAGGGGCGTCCGAGCAGTACTTC
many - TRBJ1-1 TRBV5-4 CASSLWAETNTEAFF TGTGCCAGCAGCCTCTGGGCAGAGACAAACACTGAAGCTTTCTTT
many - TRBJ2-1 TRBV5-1 CASSLSPTRGNEQFF TGCGCCAGCAGCTTATCACCTACCCGGGGCAATGAGCAGTTCTTC
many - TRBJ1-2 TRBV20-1 CSATTPTGSDYGYTF TGCAGTGCTACGACCCCTACAGGGTCGGACTATGGCTACACCTTC
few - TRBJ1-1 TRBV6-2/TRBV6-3 CASSPTGPYTEAFF TGTGCCAGCAGTCCCACGGGCCCATACACTGAAGCTTTCTTT
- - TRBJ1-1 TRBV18 CASSIGLQNTEAFF TGTGCCAGCTCGATCGGACTACAGAACACTGAAGCTTTCTTT
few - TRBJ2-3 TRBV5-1 CASSLVGHSTDTQYF TGCGCCAGCAGCTTGGTCGGGCATAGCACAGATACGCAGTATTTT
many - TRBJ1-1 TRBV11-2 CASSRPEGIGWTEAFF TGTGCCAGCAGCCGCCCCGAGGGCATTGGTTGGACTGAAGCTTTCTTT
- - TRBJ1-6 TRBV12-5 CASGPFGSPLHF TGTGCTAGTGGTCCATTCGGTTCACCCCTCCACTTT
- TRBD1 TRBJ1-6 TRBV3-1 CASSHTWDRRGSPLHF TGTGCCAGCAGCCACACCTGGGACAGGAGAGGGTCACCCCTCCACTTT
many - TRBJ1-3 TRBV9 CASSQAVPSGNTIYF TGTGCCAGCTCCCAAGCTGTCCCCTCAGGAAACACCATATATTTT
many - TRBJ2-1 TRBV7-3 CASSSSLGGYEQFF TGTGCCAGCAGCTCCTCACTCGGTGGCTATGAGCAGTTCTTC
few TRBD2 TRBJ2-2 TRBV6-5 CASTQLAGGHTGELFF TGTGCCAGCACCCAACTAGCGGGGGGGCACACCGGGGAGCTGTTTTTT
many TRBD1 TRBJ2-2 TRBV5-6 CASSLHLQGLRPGELFF TGTGCCAGCAGCCTCCACTTACAGGGGCTTCGTCCCGGGGAGCTGTTTTTT
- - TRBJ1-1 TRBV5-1 CASSYLQAPIEAFF TGCGCCAGCAGCTATTTACAGGCGCCCATCGAAGCTTTCTTT
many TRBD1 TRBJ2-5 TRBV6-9 CASSYSRDRGETQYF TGTGCCAGCAGTTACTCCCGGGACAGGGGGGAGACCCAGTACTTC
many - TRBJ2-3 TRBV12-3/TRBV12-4 CASSLGGGDHLGQYF TGTGCCAGCAGTTTAGGGGGGGGCGACCACCTCGGGCAGTATTTT
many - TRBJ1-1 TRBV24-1 CATSDPTGGNTEAFF TGTGCCACCAGTGATCCGACGGGAGGGAACACTGAAGCTTTCTTT
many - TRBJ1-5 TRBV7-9 CASSSQDRNNQPQHF TGTGCCAGCAGCTCTCAAGACAGAAACAATCAGCCCCAGCATTTT
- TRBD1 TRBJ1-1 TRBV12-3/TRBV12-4 CASSWGQGNTEAFF TGTGCCAGCAGTTGGGGACAGGGGAACACTGAAGCTTTCTTT
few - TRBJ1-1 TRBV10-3 CAISGESRYLGGRTEAFF TGTGCCATCAGTGGGGAAAGTCGGTATTTGGGGGGCCGGACTGAAGCTTTCTTT
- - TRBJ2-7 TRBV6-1 CASFGTAAYEQYF TGTGCCAGCTTCGGGACGGCGGCCTACGAGCAGTACTTC
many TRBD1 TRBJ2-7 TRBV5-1 CASSLVGQGVIYEQYF TGCGCCAGCAGCTTGGTGGGACAGGGGGTGATCTACGAGCAGTACTTC
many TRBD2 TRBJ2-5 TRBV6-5 CASSPITSVEETQYF TGTGCCAGCAGTCCTATCACTAGCGTAGAAGAGACCCAGTACTTC
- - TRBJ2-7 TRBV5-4 CASSLARGTYEQYF TGTGCCAGCAGCTTAGCCAGGGGAACCTACGAGCAGTACTTC
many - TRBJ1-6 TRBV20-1 CSAPGRYNSPLHF TGCAGTGCCCCCGGCCGCTATAATTCACCCCTCCACTTT